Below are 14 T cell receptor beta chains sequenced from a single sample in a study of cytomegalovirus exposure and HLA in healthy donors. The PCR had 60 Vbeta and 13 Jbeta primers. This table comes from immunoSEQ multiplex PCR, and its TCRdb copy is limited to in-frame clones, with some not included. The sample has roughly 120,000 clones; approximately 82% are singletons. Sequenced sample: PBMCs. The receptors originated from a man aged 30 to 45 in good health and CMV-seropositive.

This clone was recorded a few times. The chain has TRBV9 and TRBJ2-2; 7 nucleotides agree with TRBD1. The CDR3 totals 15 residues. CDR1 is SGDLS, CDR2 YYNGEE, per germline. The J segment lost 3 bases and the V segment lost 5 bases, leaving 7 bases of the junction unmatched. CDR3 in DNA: TGTGCCAGCAGTACGGACAGGAGACACACCGGGGAGCTGTTTTTT. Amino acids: CASSTDRRHTGELFF.

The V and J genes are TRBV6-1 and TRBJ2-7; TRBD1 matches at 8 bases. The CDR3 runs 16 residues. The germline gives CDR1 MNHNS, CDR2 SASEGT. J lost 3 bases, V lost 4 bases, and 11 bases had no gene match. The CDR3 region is CASSVGDRGWSYEQYF. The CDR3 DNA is TGTGCCAGCAGTGTCGGCGACAGGGGCTGGAGCTACGAGCAGTACTTC.

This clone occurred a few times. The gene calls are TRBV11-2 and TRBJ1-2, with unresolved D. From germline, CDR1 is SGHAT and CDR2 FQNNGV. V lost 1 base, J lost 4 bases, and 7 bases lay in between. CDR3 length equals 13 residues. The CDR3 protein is CASSLGRSYGYTF. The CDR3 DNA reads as TGTGCCAGCAGCTTAGGGCGGAGCTATGGCTACACCTTC.

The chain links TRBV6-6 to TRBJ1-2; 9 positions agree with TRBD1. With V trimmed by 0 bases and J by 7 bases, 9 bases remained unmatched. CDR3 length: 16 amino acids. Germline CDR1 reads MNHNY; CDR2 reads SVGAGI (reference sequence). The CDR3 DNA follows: TGTGCCAGCAGTTACTCGGAACAAGGGACAGGGTCTGGCTACACCTTC. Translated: CASSYSEQGTGSGYTF.

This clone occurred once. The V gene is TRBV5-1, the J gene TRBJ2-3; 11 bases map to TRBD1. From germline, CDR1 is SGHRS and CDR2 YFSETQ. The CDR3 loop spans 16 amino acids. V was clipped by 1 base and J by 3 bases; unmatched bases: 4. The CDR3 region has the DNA TGCGCCAGCAGCTTGCGTGGGACAGGGGGTACAGATACGCAGTATTTT. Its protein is CASSLRGTGGTDTQYF.

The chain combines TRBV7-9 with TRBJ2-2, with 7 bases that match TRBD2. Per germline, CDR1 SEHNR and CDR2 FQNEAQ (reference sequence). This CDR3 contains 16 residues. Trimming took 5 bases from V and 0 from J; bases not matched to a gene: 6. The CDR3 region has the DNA TGTGCCAGCAGCCCGAGGGAGGGGCCGAACACCGGGGAGCTGTTTTTT. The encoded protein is CASSPREGPNTGELFF.

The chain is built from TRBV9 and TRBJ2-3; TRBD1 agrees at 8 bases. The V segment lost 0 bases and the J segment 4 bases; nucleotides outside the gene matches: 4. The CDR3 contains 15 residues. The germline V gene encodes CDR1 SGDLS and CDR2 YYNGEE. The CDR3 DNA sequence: TGTGCCAGCAGCGTAGCAGGACAGGGCGCAGATACGCAGTATTTT. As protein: CASSVAGQGADTQYF. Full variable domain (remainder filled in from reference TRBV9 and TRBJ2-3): DSGVTQTPKHLITATGQRVTLRCSPRSGDLSVYWYQQSLDQGLQFLIQYYNGEERAKGNILERFSAQQFPDLHSELNLSSLELGDSALYFCASSVAGQGADTQYFGPGTRLTVL.

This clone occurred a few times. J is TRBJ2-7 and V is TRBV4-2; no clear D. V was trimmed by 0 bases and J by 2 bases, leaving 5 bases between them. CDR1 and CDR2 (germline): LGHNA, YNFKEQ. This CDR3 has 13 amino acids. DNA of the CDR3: TGTGCCAGCAGCCAAGAGTCTACCTACGAGCAGTACTTC. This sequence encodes CASSQESTYEQYF.

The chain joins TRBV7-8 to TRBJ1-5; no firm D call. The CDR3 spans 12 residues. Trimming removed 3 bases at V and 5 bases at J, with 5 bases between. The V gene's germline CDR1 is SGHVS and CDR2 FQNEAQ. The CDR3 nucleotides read TGTGCCAGCAGCTTCTTATATCAGCCCCAGCATTTT. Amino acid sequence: CASSFLYQPQHF.

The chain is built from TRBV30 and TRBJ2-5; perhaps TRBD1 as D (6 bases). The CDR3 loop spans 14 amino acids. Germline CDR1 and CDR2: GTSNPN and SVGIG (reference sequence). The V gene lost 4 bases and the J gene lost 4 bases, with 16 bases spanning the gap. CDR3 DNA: TGTGCCTGGATCCCTGAGGGGGTTGGAGAGACCCAGTACTTC. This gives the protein CAWIPEGVGETQYF. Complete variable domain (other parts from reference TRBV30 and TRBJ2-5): SQTIHQWPATLVQPVGSPLSLECTVEGTSNPNLYWYRQAAGRGLQLLFYSVGIGQISSEVPQNLSASRPQDRQFILSSKKLLLSDSGFYLCAWIPEGVGETQYFGPGTRLLVL.

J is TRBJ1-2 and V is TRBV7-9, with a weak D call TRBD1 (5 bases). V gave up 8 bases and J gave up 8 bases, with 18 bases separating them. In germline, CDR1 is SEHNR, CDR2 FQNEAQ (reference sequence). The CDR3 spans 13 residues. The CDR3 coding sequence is TGTGCCAGCCGTCCTTCGGGGGTTAGCGGCTACACCTTC. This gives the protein CASRPSGVSGYTF.

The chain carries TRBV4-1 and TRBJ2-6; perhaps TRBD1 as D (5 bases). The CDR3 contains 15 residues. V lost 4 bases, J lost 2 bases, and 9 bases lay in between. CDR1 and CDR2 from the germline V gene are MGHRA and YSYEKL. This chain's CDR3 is CASSPLGAGANVLTF. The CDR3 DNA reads TGCGCCAGCAGCCCTCTAGGGGCTGGGGCCAACGTCCTGACTTTC.

The CDR3 region is CASETRKKTAGSGNTIYF. CDR3 in DNA: TGCGCCAGCGAGACACGGAAGAAGACAGCTGGCTCTGGAAACACCATATATTTT. The chain has TRBV10-1 and TRBJ1-3; tentatively, D is TRBD1 (5 bases). Trimming shortened V by 8 bases and J by 0 bases, and 23 bases separated the two germline ends. The CDR3 extends over 18 amino acids. CDR1 WNHNN and CDR2 SYGVQD come from the germline V gene (reference sequence).

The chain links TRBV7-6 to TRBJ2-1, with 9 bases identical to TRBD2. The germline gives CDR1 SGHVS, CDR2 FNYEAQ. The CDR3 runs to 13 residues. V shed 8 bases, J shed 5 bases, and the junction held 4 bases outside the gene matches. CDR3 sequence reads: CASRPSGDNEQFF. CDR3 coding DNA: TGTGCCAGCCGGCCTAGCGGGGACAATGAGCAGTTCTTC.